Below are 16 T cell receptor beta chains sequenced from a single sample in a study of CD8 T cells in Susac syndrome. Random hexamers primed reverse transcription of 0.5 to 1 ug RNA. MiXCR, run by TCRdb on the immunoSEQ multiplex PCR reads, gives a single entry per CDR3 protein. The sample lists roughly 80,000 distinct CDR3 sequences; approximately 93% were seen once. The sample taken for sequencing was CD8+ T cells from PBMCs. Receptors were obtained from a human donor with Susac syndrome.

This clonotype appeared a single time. The CDR3 nucleotides are TGTGCCAGCAGTTTCGACACAAACACCGGGGAGCTGTTTTTT. Translation gives CASSFDTNTGELFF. The rearrangement uses TRBV28 and TRBJ2-2; D not resolved. Germline lookup yields CDR1 MDHEN and CDR2 SYDVKM. This CDR3 region has 14 residues. V was pared by 3 bases and J by 2 bases, with 7 bases between.

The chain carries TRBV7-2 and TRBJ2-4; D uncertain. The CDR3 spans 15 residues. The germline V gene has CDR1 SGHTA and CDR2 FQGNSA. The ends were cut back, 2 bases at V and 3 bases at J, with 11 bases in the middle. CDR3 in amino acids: CASSLREQGKNIQYF. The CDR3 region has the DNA TGTGCCAGCAGCTTAAGGGAACAAGGCAAAAACATTCAGTACTTC.

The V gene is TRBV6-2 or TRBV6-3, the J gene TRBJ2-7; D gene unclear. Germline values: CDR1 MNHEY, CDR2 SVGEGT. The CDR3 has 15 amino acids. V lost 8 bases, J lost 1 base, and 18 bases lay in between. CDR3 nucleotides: TGTGCCAGCCTCGGCCGAGGCCAGCTTTCCTACGAGCAGTACTTC. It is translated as CASLGRGQLSYEQYF.

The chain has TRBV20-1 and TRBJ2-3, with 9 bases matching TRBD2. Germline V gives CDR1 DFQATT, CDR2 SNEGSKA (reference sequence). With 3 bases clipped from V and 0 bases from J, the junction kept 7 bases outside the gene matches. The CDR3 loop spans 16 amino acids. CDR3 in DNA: TGCAGTGCTAGGAAGCTAGCGGGGTCTAGCACAGATACGCAGTATTTT. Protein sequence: CSARKLAGSSTDTQYF.

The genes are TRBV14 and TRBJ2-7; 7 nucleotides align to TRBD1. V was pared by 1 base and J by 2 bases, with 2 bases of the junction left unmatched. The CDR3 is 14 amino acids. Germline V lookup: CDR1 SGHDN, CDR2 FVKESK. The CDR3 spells CASSQGTGPYEQYF. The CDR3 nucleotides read TGTGCCAGCAGCCAAGGGACAGGTCCCTACGAGCAGTACTTC.

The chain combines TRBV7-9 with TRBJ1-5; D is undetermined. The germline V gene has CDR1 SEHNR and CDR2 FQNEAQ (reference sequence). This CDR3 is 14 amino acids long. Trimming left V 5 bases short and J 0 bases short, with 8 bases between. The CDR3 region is CASSPEGSNQPQHF. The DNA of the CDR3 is TGTGCCAGCAGCCCAGAAGGTAGCAATCAGCCCCAGCATTTT.

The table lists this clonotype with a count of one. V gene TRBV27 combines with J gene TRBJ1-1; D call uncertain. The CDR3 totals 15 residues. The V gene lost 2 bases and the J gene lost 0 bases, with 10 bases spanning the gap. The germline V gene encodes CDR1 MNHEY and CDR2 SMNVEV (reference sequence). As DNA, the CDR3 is TGTGCCAGCAGTTTAGTGGGGAGGGTGAACACTGAAGCTTTCTTT. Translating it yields CASSLVGRVNTEAFF.

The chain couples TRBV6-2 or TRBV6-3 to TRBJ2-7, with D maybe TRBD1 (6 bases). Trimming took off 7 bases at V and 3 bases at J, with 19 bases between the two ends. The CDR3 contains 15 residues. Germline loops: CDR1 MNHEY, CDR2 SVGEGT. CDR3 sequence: CASIYRDTTYYEQYF. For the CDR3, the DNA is TGTGCCAGCATCTACCGGGACACGACCTACTACGAGCAGTACTTC.

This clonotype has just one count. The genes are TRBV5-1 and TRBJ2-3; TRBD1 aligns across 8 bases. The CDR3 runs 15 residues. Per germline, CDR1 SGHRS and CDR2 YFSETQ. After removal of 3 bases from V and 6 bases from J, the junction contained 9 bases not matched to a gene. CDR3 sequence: CASSWTGRPADTQYF. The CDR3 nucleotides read TGCGCCAGCAGCTGGACAGGGCGGCCGGCGGATACGCAGTATTTT.

CDR3 sequence (DNA): TGTGCCAGCAGCTTAGGGGGCGGAAACTATGGCTACACCTTC. Residues: CASSLGGGNYGYTF. The V call is TRBV7-9, the J call TRBJ1-2; D is perhaps TRBD1 (5 bases). Germline CDR1 is SEHNR and CDR2 is FQNEAQ (reference sequence). V lost 1 base to trimming and J lost 2 bases, with 8 bases between them. The CDR3 covers 14 residues.

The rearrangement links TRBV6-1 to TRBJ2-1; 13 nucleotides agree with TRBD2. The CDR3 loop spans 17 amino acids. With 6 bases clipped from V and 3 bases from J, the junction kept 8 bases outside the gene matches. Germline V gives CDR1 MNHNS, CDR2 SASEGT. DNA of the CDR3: TGTGCCAGCAGACCCGGACTAGCGGGGGCCCTCTACAATGAGCAGTTCTTC. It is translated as CASRPGLAGALYNEQFF.

The CDR3 sequence is CASSETYEQYF. In DNA form, the CDR3 reads TGTGCCAGCAGTGAAACCTACGAGCAGTACTTC. V usage is TRBV28 and J usage is TRBJ2-7; the D is unclear. The V gene's germline CDR1 is MDHEN and CDR2 SYDVKM. V was trimmed by 5 bases and J by 2 bases, leaving 4 bases between them. This CDR3 region has 11 residues.

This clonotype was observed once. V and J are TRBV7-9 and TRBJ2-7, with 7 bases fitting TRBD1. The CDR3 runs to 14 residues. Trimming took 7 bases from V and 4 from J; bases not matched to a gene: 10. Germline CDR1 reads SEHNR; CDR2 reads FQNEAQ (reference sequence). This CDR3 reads CASTYPGQLYEQYF. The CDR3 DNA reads TGTGCCAGCACTTACCCGGGACAGCTGTACGAGCAGTACTTC.

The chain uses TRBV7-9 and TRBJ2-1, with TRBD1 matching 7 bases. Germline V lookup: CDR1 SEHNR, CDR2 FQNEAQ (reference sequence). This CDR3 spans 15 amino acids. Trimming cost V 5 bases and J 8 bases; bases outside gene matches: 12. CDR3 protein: CASSLTDRANHEQFF. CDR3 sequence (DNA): TGTGCCAGCAGCCTAACTGACAGGGCGAACCATGAGCAGTTCTTC. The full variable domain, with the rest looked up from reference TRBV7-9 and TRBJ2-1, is DTGVSQNPRHKITKRGQNVTFRCDPISEHNRLYWYRQTLGQGPEFLTYFQNEAQLEKSRLLSDRFSAERPKGSFSTLEIQRTEQGDSAMYLCASSLTDRANHEQFFGPGTRLTVL.

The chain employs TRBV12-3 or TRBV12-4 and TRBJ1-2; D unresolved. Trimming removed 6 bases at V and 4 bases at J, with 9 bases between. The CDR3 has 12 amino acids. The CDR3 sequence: CASSSTLYGYTF. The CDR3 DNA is TGTGCCAGCAGCTCGACCCTCTATGGCTACACCTTC.

CDR3 bases: TGTGCCAGCAGTGCCCGGGGCCCTCAAGAGACCCAGTACTTC. Protein product: CASSARGPQETQYF. V and J are TRBV28 and TRBJ2-5; D may correspond to TRBD1 or TRBD2 (5 bases each). The ends were cut back, 5 bases at V and 2 bases at J, with 12 bases in the middle. CDR3 length equals 14 residues. Germline V gene sequence: CDR1 MDHEN, CDR2 SYDVKM.